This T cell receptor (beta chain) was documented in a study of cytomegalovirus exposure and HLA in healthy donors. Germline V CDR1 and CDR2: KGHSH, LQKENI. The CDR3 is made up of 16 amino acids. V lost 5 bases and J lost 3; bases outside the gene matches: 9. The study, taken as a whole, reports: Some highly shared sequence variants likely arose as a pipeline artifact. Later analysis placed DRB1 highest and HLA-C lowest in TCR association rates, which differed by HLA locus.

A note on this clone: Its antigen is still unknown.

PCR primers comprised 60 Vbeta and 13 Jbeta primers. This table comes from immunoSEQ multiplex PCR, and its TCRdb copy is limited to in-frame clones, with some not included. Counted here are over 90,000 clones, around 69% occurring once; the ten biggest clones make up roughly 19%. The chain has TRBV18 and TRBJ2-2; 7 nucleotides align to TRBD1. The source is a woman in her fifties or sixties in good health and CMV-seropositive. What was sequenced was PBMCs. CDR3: CASSSNSGGHTGELFF. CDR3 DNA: TGTGCCAGCTCATCGAATTCAGGGGGTCACACCGGGGAGCTGTTTTTT.